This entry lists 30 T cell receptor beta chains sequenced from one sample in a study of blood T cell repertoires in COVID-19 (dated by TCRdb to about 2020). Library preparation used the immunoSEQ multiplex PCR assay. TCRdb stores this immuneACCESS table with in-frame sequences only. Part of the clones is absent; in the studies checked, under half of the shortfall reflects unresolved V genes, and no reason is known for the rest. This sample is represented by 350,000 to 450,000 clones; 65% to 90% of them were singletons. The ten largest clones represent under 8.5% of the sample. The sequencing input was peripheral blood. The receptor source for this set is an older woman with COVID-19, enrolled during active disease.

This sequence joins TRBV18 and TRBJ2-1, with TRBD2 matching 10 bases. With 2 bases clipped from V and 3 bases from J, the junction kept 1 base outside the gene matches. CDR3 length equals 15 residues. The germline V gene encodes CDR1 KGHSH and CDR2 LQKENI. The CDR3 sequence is CASSPSGGDYNEQFF. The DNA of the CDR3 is TGTGCCAGCTCACCAAGCGGGGGGGACTACAATGAGCAGTTCTTC.

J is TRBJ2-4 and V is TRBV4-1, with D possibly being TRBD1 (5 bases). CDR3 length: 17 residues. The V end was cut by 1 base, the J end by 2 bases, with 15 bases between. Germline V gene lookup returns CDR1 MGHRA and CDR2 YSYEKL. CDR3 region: CASSQVSQGHTKNIQYF. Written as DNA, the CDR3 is TGCGCCAGCAGCCAAGTAAGTCAGGGCCATACCAAAAACATTCAGTACTTC.

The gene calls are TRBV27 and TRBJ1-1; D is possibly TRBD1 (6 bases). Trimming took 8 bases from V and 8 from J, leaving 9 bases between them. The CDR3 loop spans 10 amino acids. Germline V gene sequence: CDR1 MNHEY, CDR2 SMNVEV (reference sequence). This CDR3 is CASLGAEAFF. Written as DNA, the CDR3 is TGTGCCAGCTTGGGGGCCGAAGCTTTCTTT.

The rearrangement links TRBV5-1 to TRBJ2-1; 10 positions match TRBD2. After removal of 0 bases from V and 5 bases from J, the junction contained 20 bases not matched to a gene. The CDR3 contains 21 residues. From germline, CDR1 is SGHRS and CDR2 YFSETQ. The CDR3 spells CASSLARTSGTTKGVHNEQFF. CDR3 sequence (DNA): TGCGCCAGCAGCTTGGCCAGAACTAGCGGGACTACTAAGGGGGTCCACAATGAGCAGTTCTTC.

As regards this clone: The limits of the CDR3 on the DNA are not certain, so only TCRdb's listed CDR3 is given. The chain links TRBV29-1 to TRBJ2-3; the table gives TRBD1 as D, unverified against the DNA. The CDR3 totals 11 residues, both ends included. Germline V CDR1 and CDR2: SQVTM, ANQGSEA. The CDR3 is CSVAPGTGMHF.

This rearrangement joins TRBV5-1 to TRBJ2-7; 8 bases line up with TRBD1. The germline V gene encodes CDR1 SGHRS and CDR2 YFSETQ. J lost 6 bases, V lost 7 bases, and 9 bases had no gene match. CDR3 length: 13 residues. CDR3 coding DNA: TGCGCCAGCGGACAGGGTTATGATGGCGAGCAGTACTTC. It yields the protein CASGQGYDGEQYF.

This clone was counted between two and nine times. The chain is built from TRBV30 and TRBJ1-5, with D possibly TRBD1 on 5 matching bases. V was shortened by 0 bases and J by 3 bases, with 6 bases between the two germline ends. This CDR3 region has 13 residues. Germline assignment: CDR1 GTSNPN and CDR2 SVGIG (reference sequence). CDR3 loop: CAWSVQDNQPQHF. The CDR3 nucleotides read TGTGCCTGGAGTGTACAGGACAATCAGCCCCAGCATTTT.

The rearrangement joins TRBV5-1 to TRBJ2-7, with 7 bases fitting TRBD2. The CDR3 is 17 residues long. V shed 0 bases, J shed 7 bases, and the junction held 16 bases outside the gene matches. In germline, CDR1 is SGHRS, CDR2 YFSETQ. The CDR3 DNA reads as TGCGCCAGCAGCTTGGCGAGTGCGGGGGATCAGATAAGGGAGCAGTACTTC. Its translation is CASSLASAGDQIREQYF. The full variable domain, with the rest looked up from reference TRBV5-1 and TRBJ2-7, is KAGVTQTPRYLIKTRGQQVTLSCSPISGHRSVSWYQQTPGQGLQFLFEYFSETQRNKGNFPGRFSGRQFSNSRSEMNVSTLELGDSALYLCASSLASAGDQIREQYFGPGTRLTVT.

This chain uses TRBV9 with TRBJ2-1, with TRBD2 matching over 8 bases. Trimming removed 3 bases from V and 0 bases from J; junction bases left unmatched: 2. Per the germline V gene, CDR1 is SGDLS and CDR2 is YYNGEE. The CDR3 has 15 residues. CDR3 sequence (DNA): TGTGCCAGCAGCGCCAGCGGGAGCTCCTACAATGAGCAGTTCTTC. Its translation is CASSASGSSYNEQFF.

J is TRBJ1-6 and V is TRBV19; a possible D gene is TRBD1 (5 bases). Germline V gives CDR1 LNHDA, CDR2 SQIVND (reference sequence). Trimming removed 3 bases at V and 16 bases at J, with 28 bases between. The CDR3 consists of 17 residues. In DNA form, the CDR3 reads TGTGCCAGTAGTATTCTTGGGGCAGGCCGGACCACTACAGATCTCCACTTT. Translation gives CASSILGAGRTTTDLHF.

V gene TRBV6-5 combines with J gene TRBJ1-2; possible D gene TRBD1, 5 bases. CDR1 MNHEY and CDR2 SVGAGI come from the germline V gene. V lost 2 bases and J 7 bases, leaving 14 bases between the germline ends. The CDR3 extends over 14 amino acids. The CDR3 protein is CASSYGQGRVGYTF. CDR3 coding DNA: TGTGCCAGCAGTTACGGCCAGGGCCGAGTTGGCTACACCTTC.

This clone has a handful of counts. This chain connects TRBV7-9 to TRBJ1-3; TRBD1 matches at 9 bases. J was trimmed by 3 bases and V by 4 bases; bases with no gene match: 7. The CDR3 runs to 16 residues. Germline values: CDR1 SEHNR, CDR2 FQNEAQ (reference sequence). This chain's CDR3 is CASSSLRTGDGNTIYF. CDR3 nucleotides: TGTGCCAGCAGCTCCTTACGGACAGGGGATGGAAACACCATATATTTT.

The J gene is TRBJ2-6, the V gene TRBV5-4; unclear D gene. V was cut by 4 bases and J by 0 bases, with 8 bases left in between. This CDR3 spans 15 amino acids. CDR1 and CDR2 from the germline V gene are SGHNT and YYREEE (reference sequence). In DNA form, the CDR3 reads TGTGCCAGCAGCCTACAGAACTCTGGGGCCAACGTCCTGACTTTC. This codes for CASSLQNSGANVLTF.

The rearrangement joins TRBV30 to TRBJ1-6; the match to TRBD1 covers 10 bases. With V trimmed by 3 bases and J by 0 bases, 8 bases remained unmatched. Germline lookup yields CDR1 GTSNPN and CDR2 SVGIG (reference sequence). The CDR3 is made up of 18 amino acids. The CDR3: CAWSSTRTGGSYNSPLHF. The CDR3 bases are TGTGCCTGGAGCTCCACTCGGACAGGGGGCTCCTATAATTCACCCCTCCACTTT.

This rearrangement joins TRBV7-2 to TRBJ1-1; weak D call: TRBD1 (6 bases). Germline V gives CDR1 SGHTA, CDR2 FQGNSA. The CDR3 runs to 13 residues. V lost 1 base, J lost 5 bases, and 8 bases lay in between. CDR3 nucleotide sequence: TGTGCCAGCAGCTTAGGGACAGTTACTGAAGCTTTCTTT. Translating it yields CASSLGTVTEAFF.

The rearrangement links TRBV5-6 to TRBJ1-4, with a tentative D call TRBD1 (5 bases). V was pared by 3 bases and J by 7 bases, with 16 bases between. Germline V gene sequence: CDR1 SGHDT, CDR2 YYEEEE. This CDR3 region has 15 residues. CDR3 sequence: CASSWGRGSSEKLFF. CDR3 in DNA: TGTGCCAGCAGCTGGGGCCGCGGATCGAGTGAAAAACTGTTTTTT.

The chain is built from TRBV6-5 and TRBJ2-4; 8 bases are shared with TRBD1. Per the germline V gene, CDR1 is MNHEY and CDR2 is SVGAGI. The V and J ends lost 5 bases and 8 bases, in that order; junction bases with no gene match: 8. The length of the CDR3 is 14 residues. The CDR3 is CASSTYGTGDIQYF. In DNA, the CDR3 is TGTGCCAGCAGTACCTATGGGACAGGCGACATTCAGTACTTC.

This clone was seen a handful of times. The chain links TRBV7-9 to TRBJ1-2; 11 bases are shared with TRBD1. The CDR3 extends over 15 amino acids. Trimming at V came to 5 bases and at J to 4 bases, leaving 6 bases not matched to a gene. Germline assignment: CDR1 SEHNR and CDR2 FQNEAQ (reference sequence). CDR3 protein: CASSPDRGLGYGYTF. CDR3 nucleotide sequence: TGTGCCAGCAGCCCGGACAGGGGGCTAGGCTATGGCTACACCTTC.

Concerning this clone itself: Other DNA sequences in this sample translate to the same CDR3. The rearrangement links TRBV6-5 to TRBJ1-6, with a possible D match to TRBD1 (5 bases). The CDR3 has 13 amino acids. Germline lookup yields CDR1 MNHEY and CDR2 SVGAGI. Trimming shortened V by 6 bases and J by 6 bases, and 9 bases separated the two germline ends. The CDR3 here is CASSREGNSPLHF. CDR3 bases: TGTGCCAGCAGCAGGGAAGGTAATTCACCCCTCCACTTT.

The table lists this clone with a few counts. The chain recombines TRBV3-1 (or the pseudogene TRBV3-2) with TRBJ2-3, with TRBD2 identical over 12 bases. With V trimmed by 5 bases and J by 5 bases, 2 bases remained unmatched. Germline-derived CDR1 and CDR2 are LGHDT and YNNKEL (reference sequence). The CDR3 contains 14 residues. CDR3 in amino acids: CASSSSGRGDTQYF. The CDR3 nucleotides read TGTGCCAGCAGCTCTAGCGGGAGGGGAGATACGCAGTATTTT.

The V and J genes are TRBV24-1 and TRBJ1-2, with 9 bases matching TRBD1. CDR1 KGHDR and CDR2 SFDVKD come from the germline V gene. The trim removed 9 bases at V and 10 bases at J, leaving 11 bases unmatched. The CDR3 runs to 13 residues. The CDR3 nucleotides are TGTGCCACCCGGGATCGGGACAGGGAGGACTACACCTTC. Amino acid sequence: CATRDRDREDYTF.

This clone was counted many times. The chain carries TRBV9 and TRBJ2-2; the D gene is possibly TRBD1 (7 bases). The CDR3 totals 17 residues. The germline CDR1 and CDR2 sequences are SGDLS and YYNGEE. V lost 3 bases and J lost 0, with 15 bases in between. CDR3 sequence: CASSAPGGTTNTGELFF. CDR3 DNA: TGTGCCAGCAGCGCCCCAGGGGGGACAACGAACACCGGGGAGCTGTTTTTT.

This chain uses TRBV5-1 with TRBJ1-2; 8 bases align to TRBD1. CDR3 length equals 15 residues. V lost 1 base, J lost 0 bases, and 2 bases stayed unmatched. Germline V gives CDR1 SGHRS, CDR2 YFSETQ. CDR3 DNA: TGCGCCAGCAGCTTGTCAGGGGGCTCTAACTATGGCTACACCTTC. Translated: CASSLSGGSNYGYTF. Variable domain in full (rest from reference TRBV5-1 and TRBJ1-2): KAGVTQTPRYLIKTRGQQVTLSCSPISGHRSVSWYQQTPGQGLQFLFEYFSETQRNKGNFPGRFSGRQFSNSRSEMNVSTLELGDSALYLCASSLSGGSNYGYTFGSGTRLTVV.

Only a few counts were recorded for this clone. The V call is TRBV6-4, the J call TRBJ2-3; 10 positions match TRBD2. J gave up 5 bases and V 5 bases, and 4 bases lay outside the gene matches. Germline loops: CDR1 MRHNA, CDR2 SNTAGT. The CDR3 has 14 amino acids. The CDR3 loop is CASSSSGGQDTQYF. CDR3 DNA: TGTGCCAGCAGTTCTAGCGGGGGCCAAGATACGCAGTATTTT.

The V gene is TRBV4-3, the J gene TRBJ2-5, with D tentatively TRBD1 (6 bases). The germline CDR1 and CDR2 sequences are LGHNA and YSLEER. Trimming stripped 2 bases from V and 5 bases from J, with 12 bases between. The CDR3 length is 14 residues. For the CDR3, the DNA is TGCGCCAGCAGCCAATTTCAGGGGTTGGAGACCCAGTACTTC. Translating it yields CASSQFQGLETQYF.

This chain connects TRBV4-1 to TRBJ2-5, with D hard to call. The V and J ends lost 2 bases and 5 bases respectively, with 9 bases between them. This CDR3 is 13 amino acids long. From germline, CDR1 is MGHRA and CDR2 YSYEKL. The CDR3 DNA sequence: TGCGCCAGCAGCCAATGGAGTTGGGAGACCCAGTACTTC. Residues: CASSQWSWETQYF.

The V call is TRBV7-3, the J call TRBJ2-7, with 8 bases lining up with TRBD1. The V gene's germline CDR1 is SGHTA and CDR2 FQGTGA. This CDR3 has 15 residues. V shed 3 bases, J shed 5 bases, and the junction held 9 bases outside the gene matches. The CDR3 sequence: CASSLAGTGYNEQYF. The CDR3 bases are TGTGCCAGCAGCTTGGCGGGGACAGGTTATAACGAGCAGTACTTC.

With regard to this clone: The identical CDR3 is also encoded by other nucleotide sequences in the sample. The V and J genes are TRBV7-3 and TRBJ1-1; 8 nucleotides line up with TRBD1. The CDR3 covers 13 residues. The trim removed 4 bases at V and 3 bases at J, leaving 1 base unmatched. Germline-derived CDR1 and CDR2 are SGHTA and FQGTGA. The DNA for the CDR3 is TGTGCCAGCAGCTCACAGGGGGACACTGAAGCTTTCTTT. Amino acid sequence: CASSSQGDTEAFF.

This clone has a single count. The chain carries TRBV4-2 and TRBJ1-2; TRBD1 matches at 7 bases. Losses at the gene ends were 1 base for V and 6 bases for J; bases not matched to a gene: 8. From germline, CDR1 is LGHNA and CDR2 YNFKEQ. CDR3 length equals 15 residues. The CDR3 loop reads CASSQVQGDGDGYTF. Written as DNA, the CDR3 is TGTGCCAGCAGCCAAGTCCAGGGGGATGGGGATGGCTACACCTTC.

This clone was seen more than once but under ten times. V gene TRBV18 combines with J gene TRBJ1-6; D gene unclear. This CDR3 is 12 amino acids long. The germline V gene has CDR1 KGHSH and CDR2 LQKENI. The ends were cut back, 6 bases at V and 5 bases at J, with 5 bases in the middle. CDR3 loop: CASSADNSPLHF. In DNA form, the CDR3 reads TGTGCCAGCTCGGCGGATAATTCACCCCTCCACTTT.